This TCR beta chain was captured in a study of cytomegalovirus exposure and HLA in healthy donors. The study drew the donors from its roughly 110-subject validation cohort, separate from the approximately 700-subject first cohort. Generated by immunoSEQ multiplex PCR, the TCRdb table keeps only in-frame clones and is missing some. The repertoire holds over 150,000 clones, with approximately 86% as singletons. The sequence derives from a woman aged 18-29 years in good health and CMV-seronegative. Sequencing was done on a sample of PBMCs.

CDR3 bases: TGTGCCAGTAGTTTTGGGACAGGGACCGAAAAACTGTTTTTT. This encodes CASSFGTGTEKLFF. This chain connects TRBV19 to TRBJ1-4; 9 positions agree with TRBD1. The germline V gene encodes CDR1 LNHDA and CDR2 SQIVND (reference sequence). The CDR3 loop spans 14 amino acids. V trimming: 5 bases; J trimming: 8 bases; junction bases outside the gene matches: 6. Filled out from reference TRBV19 and TRBJ1-4, the complete variable domain reads DGGITQSPKYLFRKEGQNVTLSCEQNLNHDAMYWYRQDPGQGLRLIYYSQIVNDFQKGDIAEGYSVSREKKESFPLTVTSAQKNPTAFYLCASSFGTGTEKLFFGSGTQLSVL.